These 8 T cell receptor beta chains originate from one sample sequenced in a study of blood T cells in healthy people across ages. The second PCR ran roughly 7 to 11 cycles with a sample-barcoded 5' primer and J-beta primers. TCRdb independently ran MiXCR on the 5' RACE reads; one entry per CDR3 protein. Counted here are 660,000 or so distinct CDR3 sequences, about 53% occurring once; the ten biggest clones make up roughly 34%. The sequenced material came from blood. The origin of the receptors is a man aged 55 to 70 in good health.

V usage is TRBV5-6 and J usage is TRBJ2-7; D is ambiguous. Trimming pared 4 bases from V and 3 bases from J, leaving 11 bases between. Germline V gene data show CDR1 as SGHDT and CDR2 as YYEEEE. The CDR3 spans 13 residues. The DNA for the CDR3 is TGTGCCAGCAGCATTGGACGGCACTACGAGCAGTACTTC. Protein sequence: CASSIGRHYEQYF. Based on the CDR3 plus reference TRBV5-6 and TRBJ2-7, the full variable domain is DAGVTQSPTHLIKTRGQQVTLRCSPKSGHDTVSWYQQALGQGPQFIFQYYEEEERQRGNFPDRFSGHQFPNYSSELNVNALLLGDSALYLCASSIGRHYEQYFGPGTRLTVT.

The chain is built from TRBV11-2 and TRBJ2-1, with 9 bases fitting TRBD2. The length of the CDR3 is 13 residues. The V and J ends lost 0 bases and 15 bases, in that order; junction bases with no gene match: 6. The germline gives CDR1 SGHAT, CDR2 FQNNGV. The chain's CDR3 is CASSLDSGLAMFF. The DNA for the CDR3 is TGTGCCAGCAGCTTAGACTCAGGACTAGCGATGTTCTTC.

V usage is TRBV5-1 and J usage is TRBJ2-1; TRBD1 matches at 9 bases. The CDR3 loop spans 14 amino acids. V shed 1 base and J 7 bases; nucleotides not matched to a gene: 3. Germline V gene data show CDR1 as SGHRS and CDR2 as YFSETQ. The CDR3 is CASSLTGTGNEQFF. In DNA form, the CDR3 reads TGCGCCAGCAGCTTGACCGGGACAGGGAATGAGCAGTTCTTC.

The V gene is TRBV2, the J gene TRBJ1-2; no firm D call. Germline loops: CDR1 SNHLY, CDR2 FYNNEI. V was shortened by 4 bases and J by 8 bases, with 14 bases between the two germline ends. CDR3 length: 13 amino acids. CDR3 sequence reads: CASSGTARRGYTF. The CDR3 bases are TGTGCCAGCAGTGGTACAGCTCGTCGAGGCTACACCTTC.

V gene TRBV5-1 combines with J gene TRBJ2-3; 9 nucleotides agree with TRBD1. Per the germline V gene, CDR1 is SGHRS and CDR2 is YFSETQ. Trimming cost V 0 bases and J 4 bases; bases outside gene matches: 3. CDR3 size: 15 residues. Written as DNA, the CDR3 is TGCGCCAGCAGCTTGGATGGGACAGGGTCAGATACGCAGTATTTT. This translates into CASSLDGTGSDTQYF. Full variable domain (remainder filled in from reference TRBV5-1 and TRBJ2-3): KAGVTQTPRYLIKTRGQQVTLSCSPISGHRSVSWYQQTPGQGLQFLFEYFSETQRNKGNFPGRFSGRQFSNSRSEMNVSTLELGDSALYLCASSLDGTGSDTQYFGPGTRLTVL.

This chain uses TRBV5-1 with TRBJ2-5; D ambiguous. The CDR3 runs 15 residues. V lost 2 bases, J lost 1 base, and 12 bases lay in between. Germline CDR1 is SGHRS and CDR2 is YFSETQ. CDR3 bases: TGCGCCAGCAGCTTTGTTGACTTAGGCCAAGAGACCCAGTACTTC. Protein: CASSFVDLGQETQYF. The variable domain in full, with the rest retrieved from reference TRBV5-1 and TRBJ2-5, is KAGVTQTPRYLIKTRGQQVTLSCSPISGHRSVSWYQQTPGQGLQFLFEYFSETQRNKGNFPGRFSGRQFSNSRSEMNVSTLELGDSALYLCASSFVDLGQETQYFGPGTRLLVL.

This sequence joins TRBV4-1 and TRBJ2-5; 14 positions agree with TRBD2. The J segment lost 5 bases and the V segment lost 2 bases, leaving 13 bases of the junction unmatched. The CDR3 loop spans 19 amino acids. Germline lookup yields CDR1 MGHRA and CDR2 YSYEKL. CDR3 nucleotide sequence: TGCGCCAGCAGCCAACGATCCCCGGGACTAGCGGGGGCCGGGGAGACCCAGTACTTC. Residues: CASSQRSPGLAGAGETQYF.

CDR3: CASSGGRYNEQFF. The CDR3 region has the DNA TGTGCCAGCAGCGGGGGGCGGTACAATGAGCAGTTCTTC. The genes are TRBV2 and TRBJ2-1; TRBD2 might be the D (7 bases). CDR3 length: 13 residues. CDR1 is SNHLY and CDR2 is FYNNEI in the germline V gene. Trimming stripped 6 bases from V and 4 bases from J, with 10 bases between.